The 21 T cell receptor beta chains given below trace back to one sample, sequenced in a study of T cells in Graves' hyperthyroidism and ophthalmopathy. Authors of the study amplified TCR beta CDR3 regions from RNA transcripts. With the HTBI primer set, the TCR CDR3 went through a first round of RT-PCR. Each CDR3 protein is one row after TCRdb ran MiXCR on the multiplex PCR reads. The repertoire holds 690,000 or so distinct CDR3 sequences, with roughly a sixth as singletons. The source material was blood. These receptors were collected from a woman aged 50 to 60 with Graves' hyperthyroidism that later progressed to Graves' ophthalmopathy.

Ten or more counts support this clonotype. The rearrangement links TRBV18 to TRBJ1-5; D is undetermined. The length of the CDR3 is 14 residues. The germline gives CDR1 KGHSH, CDR2 LQKENI. The ends were cut back, 1 base at V and 3 bases at J, with 7 bases in the middle. DNA of the CDR3: TGTGCCAGCTCACCACAGGCGTACAATCAGCCCCAGCATTTT. Protein: CASSPQAYNQPQHF.

This rearrangement joins TRBV15 to TRBJ1-4; TRBD1 matches at 10 bases. Losses at the gene ends were 6 bases for V and 2 bases for J; bases not matched to a gene: 3. The length of the CDR3 is 15 residues. Germline V gives CDR1 LNHNV, CDR2 YYDKDF (reference sequence). In DNA, the CDR3 is TGTGCCACCAGGACAGGGGGCTCTACTAATGAAAAACTGTTTTTT. Amino acid sequence: CATRTGGSTNEKLFF.

V and J are TRBV6-5 and TRBJ2-1, with a tentative D call TRBD1 (8 bases). The CDR3 is 19 amino acids. Germline values: CDR1 MNHEY, CDR2 SVGAGI. The V end lost 4 bases, the J end lost 5 bases, and 27 bases lay between the germline ends. CDR3 bases: TGTGCCAGCAGTTTACGCGGCCGGGGAGGGACAGGCTTAAACAATGAGCAGTTCTTC. Amino acid sequence: CASSLRGRGGTGLNNEQFF.

Only a few counts were recorded for this clonotype. Compared with germline, one end of the junction differs, possibly owing to a read error. This chain links TRBV11-1 with TRBJ2-7, with D possibly being TRBD2 (5 bases). Germline V lookup: CDR1 SGHAT, CDR2 FQDESV (reference sequence). The CDR3 contains 14 residues. CDR3 in amino acids: CASSRTVSSYERYF. The CDR3, as DNA: TGTGCCAGCAGCCGGACTGTTAGCTCCTACGAGCGGTACTTC.

The V gene is TRBV6-1, the J gene TRBJ2-7; 9 bases match TRBD1. Germline CDR1 reads MNHNS; CDR2 reads SASEGT. This CDR3 has 14 residues. V lost 7 bases to trimming and J lost 2 bases; unmatched junction nucleotides: 6. The CDR3, as DNA: TGTGCCAGCAAACCGGGACAGGGACCCTACGAGCAGTACTTC. Protein sequence: CASKPGQGPYEQYF.

This clonotype was detected a few times. The chain uses TRBV18 and TRBJ1-1; TRBD1 might be the D (6 bases). The germline gives CDR1 KGHSH, CDR2 LQKENI. Trimming shortened V by 2 bases and J by 4 bases, and 14 bases separated the two germline ends. This CDR3 region has 15 residues. The CDR3 sequence: CASSPSGGLGTEAFF. The CDR3, as DNA: TGTGCCAGCTCACCATCCGGGGGGCTCGGCACTGAAGCTTTCTTT.

This clonotype was counted only a few times. The chain links TRBV11-2 to TRBJ2-2; D is perhaps TRBD1 (5 bases). Trimming shortened V by 5 bases and J by 5 bases, and 9 bases separated the two germline ends. There are 13 residues in the CDR3. Germline CDR1 is SGHAT and CDR2 is FQNNGV. The CDR3 DNA reads as TGTGCCAGCAGCCCACGGACAACCGGGGAGCTGTTTTTT. Translation: CASSPRTTGELFF.

The chain is built from TRBV5-1 and TRBJ1-6; possibly TRBD1 for D (6 bases). CDR1 SGHRS and CDR2 YFSETQ come from the germline V gene. Trimming shortened V by 6 bases and J by 4 bases, and 23 bases separated the two germline ends. The CDR3 contains 18 residues. This chain's CDR3 is CASTRGAERVSYNSPLHF. DNA for the CDR3: TGCGCCAGCACCAGGGGAGCCGAGAGGGTTTCATATAATTCACCCCTCCACTTT.

Many counts were recorded for this clonotype. The chain joins TRBV7-2 to TRBJ2-5; 12 nucleotides align to TRBD2. The germline V gene encodes CDR1 SGHTA and CDR2 FQGNSA. V was clipped by 5 bases and J by 5 bases; unmatched bases: 9. There are 16 residues in the CDR3. CDR3 residues: CASSPQLAGGGETQYF. For the CDR3, the DNA is TGTGCCAGCAGCCCCCAACTAGCGGGGGGAGGGGAGACCCAGTACTTC.

In this sample, this clonotype turned up a few times. This chain links TRBV4-1 with TRBJ2-5; 8 bases are a match to TRBD1. With V trimmed by 2 bases and J by 1 base, 6 bases remained unmatched. The germline CDR1 and CDR2 sequences are MGHRA and YSYEKL. The CDR3 contains 16 residues. The CDR3 sequence: CASSQPRTGPQETQYF. The CDR3, as DNA: TGCGCCAGCAGCCAACCGAGGACAGGGCCCCAAGAGACCCAGTACTTC.

The rearrangement links TRBV9 to TRBJ1-6; D is ambiguous. CDR3 length: 12 amino acids. CDR1 is SGDLS and CDR2 is YYNGEE in the germline V gene. Trimming removed 0 bases from V and 15 bases from J, with 10 bases in between. The CDR3 spells CASSVDGRVLHF. CDR3 DNA sequence: TGTGCCAGCAGCGTAGACGGGAGGGTCCTCCACTTT. Full variable domain (remainder filled in from reference TRBV9 and TRBJ1-6): DSGVTQTPKHLITATGQRVTLRCSPRSGDLSVYWYQQSLDQGLQFLIQYYNGEERAKGNILERFSAQQFPDLHSELNLSSLELGDSALYFCASSVDGRVLHFGNGTRLTVT.

This clonotype appeared a few times. The gene calls are TRBV7-9 and TRBJ1-1; D is unclear. Trimming stripped 2 bases from V and 5 bases from J, with 6 bases between. CDR1 and CDR2 from the germline V gene are SEHNR and FQNEAQ (reference sequence). CDR3 size: 12 residues. The CDR3 here is CASSLTQTEAFF. The CDR3 DNA follows: TGTGCCAGCAGCTTAACTCAAACTGAAGCTTTCTTT.

V gene TRBV6-1 combines with J gene TRBJ1-5, with 10 bases that match TRBD1. V trimming: 5 bases; J trimming: 6 bases; junction bases outside the gene matches: 19. The CDR3 has 19 amino acids. The germline V gene has CDR1 MNHNS and CDR2 SASEGT. CDR3 sequence: CASSPSRGQGVGRSQPQHF. The CDR3 DNA reads TGTGCCAGCAGTCCCTCCCGCGGACAGGGGGTGGGCCGGTCTCAGCCCCAGCATTTT.

This clonotype was picked up many times. This chain connects TRBV7-3 to TRBJ1-1, with D unclear. The germline V gene encodes CDR1 SGHTA and CDR2 FQGTGA. The CDR3 runs to 13 residues. Trimming left V 0 bases short and J 5 bases short, with 7 bases between. The CDR3 sequence is CASSLTEGTEAFF. DNA for the CDR3: TGTGCCAGCAGCTTAACAGAGGGAACTGAAGCTTTCTTT.

The rearrangement uses TRBV12-3 or TRBV12-4 and TRBJ2-2; TRBD2 agrees at 8 bases. Losses at the gene ends were 3 bases for V and 4 bases for J; bases not matched to a gene: 13. This CDR3 comprises 18 residues. The CDR3 is CASSFVPGGPATTGELFF. CDR3 DNA: TGTGCCAGCAGTTTCGTCCCGGGGGGGCCCGCGACCACCGGGGAGCTGTTTTTT.

This clonotype was found many times. The chain couples TRBV3-1 to TRBJ1-5, with 7 nucleotides matching TRBD1. V was pared by 3 bases and J by 7 bases, with 9 bases of the junction left unmatched. CDR1 is LGHDT, CDR2 YNNKEL, per germline (reference sequence). This CDR3 spans 15 amino acids. The DNA for the CDR3 is TGTGCCAGCAGCCATTCCAGGGGGGGGCCACAGCCCCAGCATTTT. Protein sequence: CASSHSRGGPQPQHF.

Concerning this clonotype itself: Being one base from a much bigger clone, this may be a read error. J is TRBJ1-3 and V is TRBV6-9; D uncertain. The V and J ends lost 4 bases and 0 bases respectively, with 13 bases between them. Germline-derived CDR1 and CDR2 are MNHGY and SVAAGI. This CDR3 is 16 amino acids long. DNA of the CDR3: TGTGCCAGCAGTTTCGTTACAGAGGGCTCTGGAAACACCATATATTTT. Its translation is CASSFVTEGSGNTIYF.

This chain connects TRBV7-9 to TRBJ2-2; D not resolved. Germline CDR1 and CDR2: SEHNR and FQNEAQ (reference sequence). Trimming removed 5 bases from V and 5 bases from J, with 15 bases in between. This CDR3 contains 15 residues. The CDR3 nucleotides are TGTGCCAGCAGCACCGACAAGGTTGGGACCGGGGAGCTGTTTTTT. Translating gives CASSTDKVGTGELFF.

The V call is TRBV29-1, the J call TRBJ2-5; 11 bases fit TRBD2. J was trimmed by 3 bases and V by 6 bases; bases with no gene match: 6. Per germline, CDR1 SQVTM and CDR2 ANQGSEA. CDR3 length: 14 residues. CDR3 residues: CSVLPGLAEETQYF. The CDR3 DNA sequence: TGCAGCGTACTACCGGGACTAGCGGAAGAGACCCAGTACTTC.

This clonotype has a count of ten or more. This sequence joins TRBV12-3 or TRBV12-4 and TRBJ1-6, with unresolved D. The CDR3 has 13 amino acids. Deletions cut 10 bases from V and 6 bases from J, with 13 bases between. CDR3 in amino acids: CATRREINSPLHF. The CDR3 DNA reads TGTGCCACCAGACGGGAGATTAATTCACCCCTCCACTTT.

This clonotype has just one count. V gene TRBV4-1 combines with J gene TRBJ2-3, with D possibly matching TRBD2 (6 bases). Germline CDR1 and CDR2: MGHRA and YSYEKL. Trimming cost V 3 bases and J 6 bases, with 16 bases left between them. CDR3 size: 15 residues. The CDR3, as DNA: TGCGCCAGCAGCCAGGTGACGTCTAGCGACGATACGCAGTATTTT. This gives the protein CASSQVTSSDDTQYF.